The entry that follows covers one T cell receptor (beta chain) sequence. The data stem from a study of blood T cell repertoires in COVID-19. This CDR3 contains 14 residues. V trimming: 5 bases; J trimming: 1 base; junction bases outside the gene matches: 3. Germline V lookup: CDR1 MNHEY, CDR2 SVGAGI. The data were produced by immunoSEQ multiplex PCR, yet TCRdb's version contains in-frame clones alone and is incomplete. The table lists about 150,000 clones, roughly 90% of them singletons. The origin of this receptor is a woman between 50 and 59 years old who had recovered from COVID-19. Sample: PBMCs or T cells enriched from blood (not recorded which). The J gene is TRBJ2-7, the V gene TRBV6-5; TRBD1 agrees at 9 bases. CDR3 coding DNA: TGTGCCAGCAGTCGGGACAGGGCATCCTACGAGCAGTACTTC. Translating gives CASSRDRASYEQYF.